This T cell receptor (beta chain) was obtained from a study of Graves' ophthalmopathy and Graves' hyperthyroidism. Study context: The authors collected peripheral blood at initial diagnosis, before any treatment.

Diagnosis relied on clinical symptoms, serum thyroxine, TRAb, thyroid ultrasound and orbital computed tomography. This clonotype was picked up a small number of times. The target antigen is unknown. Overall study findings and caveats: It was with around 71% sensitivity and approximately 75% specificity that the model predicted ophthalmopathy progression. The authors also found most expanded thyroid clonotypes above 0.001 frequency in blood.

Beta-chain TCR CDR3 regions were amplified from RNA transcripts. Second-round multiplex PCR came after a first-round RT-PCR that employed HTBI primers. TCRdb reprocessed the multiplex PCR reads with MiXCR, giving one entry per CDR3 protein. The sample has 150,000 or so distinct CDR3 sequences, over 35% seen once. The sequencing sample was made of peripheral blood. The receptor was derived from a woman aged 40 to 49 with Graves' ophthalmopathy.

The CDR3 nucleotides read TGTGCCAGCTCACCACCTAACGCACAGGGTAAAGGCTACGAGCAGTACTTC. This sequence encodes CASSPPNAQGKGYEQYF. This chain connects TRBV18 to TRBJ2-7, with a possible D match to TRBD1 (6 bases). The CDR3 is 17 amino acids. V was cut by 0 bases and J by 3 bases, with 18 bases left in between. Germline assignment: CDR1 KGHSH and CDR2 LQKENI.